Reported below is one T cell receptor (beta chain). TCRdb's table, derived via immunoSEQ multiplex PCR, lists solely in-frame clones and lacks some. This sample has 100,000 to 150,000 clones; over 75% occur once, and the top ten carry around 2%. This CDR3 spans 14 amino acids. Trimming pared 2 bases from V and 8 bases from J, leaving 15 bases between. Germline CDR1 and CDR2: MDHEN and SYDVKM. This entry belongs to a study of control samples from healthy donors and cancer patients. Input material: blood. J is TRBJ1-2 and V is TRBV28, with D uncertain. The source of this sequence is a man aged 18 to 30 in good health. The CDR3 DNA is TGTGCCAGCAGTTTAAGTAGCGCCTCATGGGGCTACACCTTC. Encoded protein: CASSLSSASWGYTF.